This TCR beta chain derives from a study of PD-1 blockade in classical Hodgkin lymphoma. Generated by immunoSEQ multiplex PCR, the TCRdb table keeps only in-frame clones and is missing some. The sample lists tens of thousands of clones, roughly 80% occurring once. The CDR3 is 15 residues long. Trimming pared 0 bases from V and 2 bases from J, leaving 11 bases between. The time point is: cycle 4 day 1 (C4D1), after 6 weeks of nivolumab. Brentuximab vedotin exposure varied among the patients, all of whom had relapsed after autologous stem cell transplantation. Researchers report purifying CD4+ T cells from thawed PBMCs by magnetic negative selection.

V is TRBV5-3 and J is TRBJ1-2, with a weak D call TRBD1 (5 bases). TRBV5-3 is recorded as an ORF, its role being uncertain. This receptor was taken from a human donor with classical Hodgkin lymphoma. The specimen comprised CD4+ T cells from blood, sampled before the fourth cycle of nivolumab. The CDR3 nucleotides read TGTGCCAGAAGCTTGGGGGCAGGGAGGAACTATGGCTACACCTTC. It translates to CARSLGAGRNYGYTF.